This T cell receptor (beta chain) was retrieved from a study of T cells in Graves' hyperthyroidism and ophthalmopathy. Broader study findings: Most clonotypes expanded in thyroid above 0.001 were likewise present in blood.

The CDR3 is 13 amino acids. Germline assignment: CDR1 DFQATT and CDR2 SNEGSKA (reference sequence). The V gene lost 4 bases and the J gene lost 6 bases, with 16 bases spanning the gap. This clonotype came up many times. Its antigen remains unknown. Researchers amplified the TCR beta CDR3 regions from RNA transcripts. First-round RT-PCR targeting the TCR CDR3 was performed with the HTBI primer set. TCRdb reprocessed the multiplex PCR reads with MiXCR, giving one entry per CDR3 protein. The sample carries about 380,000 distinct CDR3 sequences, less than 20% recorded once. This clonotype was sampled from a man aged 18 to 35 with Graves' ophthalmopathy. Sequencing was carried out using blood. The chain joins TRBV20-1 to TRBJ2-7; D perhaps matches TRBD1 (6 bases). CDR3 DNA sequence: TGCAGTGCTATACAGGGTCGATTTCTCGAGCAGTACTTC. Its translation is CSAIQGRFLEQYF.